What follows are 14 T cell receptor beta chains derived from one specimen sequenced in a study of neurological immune-mediated disorders. TCRdb fed the 5' RACE reads into MiXCR, producing one record per CDR3 protein. The sample holds tens of thousands of distinct CDR3 sequences, approximately 2.4% seen once. The sequenced sample was PBMCs. These TCRs come from a man in his forties or fifties with multiple sclerosis.

To note about this clonotype: A much more abundant neighbour one base away suggests this may be a read error. V usage is TRBV20-1 and J usage is TRBJ2-4; perhaps TRBD2 as D (7 bases). Germline CDR1 reads DFQATT; CDR2 reads SNEGSKA (reference sequence). The CDR3 is 13 residues long. CDR3 protein: CSARPGGKKIQYF. Written as DNA, the CDR3 is TGCAGTGCTAGACCGGGGGGCAAAAAAATTCAGTACTTC.

This clonotype turned up a few times. The chain employs TRBV7-2 and TRBJ2-4; D possibly corresponds to TRBD2 (7 bases). The CDR3 loop spans 15 amino acids. From germline, CDR1 is SGHTA and CDR2 FQGNSA. The ends were cut back, 2 bases at V and 6 bases at J, with 14 bases in the middle. In DNA form, the CDR3 reads TGTGCCAGCAGCTTAAGGGGGGGCCTGAGAAACATTCAGTACTTC. Its translation: CASSLRGGLRNIQYF.

This clonotype was detected only a few times. V and J are TRBV20-1 and TRBJ2-5; 11 bases line up with TRBD2. Germline CDR1 reads DFQATT; CDR2 reads SNEGSKA (reference sequence). CDR3 size: 14 residues. Trimming removed 2 bases from V and 4 bases from J; junction bases left unmatched: 3. The chain's CDR3 is CSARLAGGLETQYF. CDR3 in DNA: TGCAGTGCTAGACTAGCGGGGGGCCTAGAGACCCAGTACTTC.

This clonotype was seen many times. The chain uses TRBV13 and TRBJ1-5, with D perhaps TRBD1 (5 bases). The V gene lost 5 bases and the J gene lost 5 bases, with 7 bases spanning the gap. The CDR3 runs 12 residues. The germline CDR1 and CDR2 sequences are PRHDT and FYEKMQ (reference sequence). CDR3 nucleotide sequence: TGTGCCAGCAGCATACAGGATCAGCCCCAGCATTTT. Protein product: CASSIQDQPQHF.

This clonotype occurred many times. The chain uses TRBV7-8 and TRBJ1-5; no definite D call. The CDR3 consists of 16 residues. The V end lost 5 bases, the J end lost 0 bases, and 14 bases lay between the germline ends. Germline V CDR1 and CDR2: SGHVS, FQNEAQ. CDR3 protein: CASSRRAADSNQPQHF. CDR3 nucleotide sequence: TGTGCCAGCAGCCGACGGGCAGCAGATAGCAATCAGCCCCAGCATTTT.

This clonotype was counted at least ten times. The chain links TRBV12-3 or TRBV12-4 to TRBJ1-1; D uncertain. The CDR3 consists of 13 residues. V was shortened by 4 bases and J by 3 bases, with 9 bases between the two germline ends. The CDR3 loop reads CASSYVLYTEAFF. Here the CDR3 DNA reads TGTGCCAGCAGTTACGTGCTCTACACTGAAGCTTTCTTT.

The table lists this clonotype with many counts. The J gene is TRBJ1-2, the V gene TRBV29-1; 7 nucleotides line up with TRBD1. V lost 0 bases and J lost 2; bases outside the gene matches: 6. Germline assignment: CDR1 SQVTM and CDR2 ANQGSEA. The CDR3 contains 15 residues. CDR3 protein: CSVEERPGGNYGYTF. The CDR3 coding sequence is TGCAGCGTTGAAGAGAGGCCAGGGGGGAACTATGGCTACACCTTC.

This clonotype was seen many times. J is TRBJ1-2 and V is TRBV4-1; no reliable D call. Germline loops: CDR1 MGHRA, CDR2 YSYEKL. This CDR3 is 13 amino acids long. V shed 1 base and J shed 5 bases, with 8 bases lying between them. Here the CDR3 DNA reads TGCGCCAGCAGCCAAGGGTCAGCTTATGGCTACACCTTC. Protein: CASSQGSAYGYTF.

This clonotype was counted at least ten times. The V call is TRBV12-3 or TRBV12-4, the J call TRBJ1-2, with unresolved D. This CDR3 is 12 amino acids long. V was pared by 0 bases and J by 6 bases, with 5 bases between. CDR3 in amino acids: CASSLALHGYTF. DNA of the CDR3: TGTGCCAGCAGTTTAGCGCTACATGGCTACACCTTC.

This clonotype ranks as medium-sized. The chain is built from TRBV12-3 or TRBV12-4 and TRBJ1-4; 7 positions agree with TRBD1. V lost 6 bases, J lost 4 bases, and 8 bases stayed unmatched. The CDR3 has 15 amino acids. The CDR3 region has the DNA TGTGCCAGCAGCCGTGACAGGGCTTTTAATGAAAAACTGTTTTTT. As protein: CASSRDRAFNEKLFF.

The sample holds many counts of this clonotype. The chain uses TRBV7-2 and TRBJ1-5, with 7 bases that match TRBD1. Per the germline V gene, CDR1 is SGHTA and CDR2 is FQGNSA. The CDR3 loop spans 18 amino acids. The V gene end was trimmed by 3 bases and the J gene end by 4 bases; junction bases not matched to a gene: 15. The CDR3 protein is CASSLDRGTARANQPQHF. In DNA form, the CDR3 reads TGTGCCAGCAGCTTGGACCGAGGGACAGCCCGCGCGAATCAGCCCCAGCATTTT.

This clonotype was found many times. This chain uses TRBV7-3 with TRBJ1-4; 10 positions match TRBD1. V trimming: 0 bases; J trimming: 11 bases; junction bases outside the gene matches: 6. CDR1 is SGHTA, CDR2 FQGTGA, per germline. The length of the CDR3 is 15 residues. For the CDR3, the DNA is TGTGCCAGCAGCTTAACTTCCGGGACAGGGGAGAAACTGTTTTTT. It translates to CASSLTSGTGEKLFF.

This clonotype was picked up many times. The chain has TRBV4-2 and TRBJ2-1; D is perhaps TRBD2 (6 bases). V was clipped by 0 bases and J by 0 bases, with 9 bases between them. This CDR3 is built from 16 residues. Germline V CDR1 and CDR2: LGHNA, YNFKEQ. CDR3 DNA sequence: TGTGCCAGCAGCCAAGATTTGGGGGGCTCCTACAATGAGCAGTTCTTC. This codes for CASSQDLGGSYNEQFF.

By its share, this clonotype is medium-sized. CDR3 nucleotide sequence: TGCAGCGTGACCCGGGACAGGGGGAAGACCCAGTACTTC. Translating gives CSVTRDRGKTQYF. This chain uses TRBV29-1 with TRBJ2-5, with 11 bases identical to TRBD1. There are 13 residues in the CDR3. In germline, CDR1 is SQVTM, CDR2 ANQGSEA. The V segment lost 6 bases and the J segment 6 bases; nucleotides outside the gene matches: 6.